This is a list of T cell receptor beta chains from one sample in a study of cytomegalovirus exposure and HLA in healthy donors. Only in-frame clones appear in the TCRdb table, and some are missing; sequencing was by immunoSEQ multiplex PCR. Of 150,000 to 200,000 clones listed, 80% to 85% were seen once; the top ten hold around 0.24%. The sequenced material came from PBMCs. These receptors came from a boy between 10 and 17 years old in good health and CMV-seronegative. CDR3s include the opening cysteine and the closing phenylalanine or tryptophan. Fields, in order: V gene, J gene, CDR3 length, clone size, CDR3 protein. Some rows have no size entry. The others give once, few or many, or a class for an expanded clone.

>TRBV5-6|TRBJ1-1|14|.
CASSLPRMNTEAFF
>TRBV10-2|TRBJ2-1|17|few
CASKQHMGLAVNNEQFF
>TRBV7-6|TRBJ2-5|16|.
CASSLAGGPRRETQYF
>TRBV5-1|TRBJ2-5|13|.
CASSSQGRETQYF
>TRBV7-9|TRBJ2-1|18|.
CASSPGLAARLGGNEQFF
>TRBV2|TRBJ1-4|14|.
CASRDRTTNEKLFF
>TRBV5-4|TRBJ1-4|14|once
CASSLIGGNEKLFF
>TRBV15|TRBJ2-3|17|.
CATSRRTSGSQPDTQYF
>TRBV4-1|TRBJ1-4|16|.
CASSQPWTGKNEKLFF
>TRBV11-2|TRBJ1-6|14|.
CASSWTLENSPLHF
>TRBV28|TRBJ1-3|14|.
CATSGQGPGNTIYF
>TRBV29-1|TRBJ2-7|12|.
CSVLFLPYEQYF